The present TCR beta chain was sequenced within a study of identical twins. Study-wide results and caveats: Invariant MAIT and iNKT cells may have partly biased zero-insertion analyses. Fewer insertions marked abundant cord blood beta clonotypes; young adult naive trended weakly, memory not at all.

TCRdb reanalysed the 5' RACE reads using MiXCR and keeps one entry per CDR3 protein. The sample includes more than 400,000 distinct CDR3 sequences, around 15% of them seen just once. Between the trimmed V and J ends, which lost 4 bases and 0 bases, there was a span of 15 bases. The germline CDR1 and CDR2 sequences are SGHRS and YFSETQ. This CDR3 has 16 amino acids. Note on this clonotype: What it recognizes is unknown.

These same data were also listed under a study on yellow fever vaccine responses in identical twins.

The sequenced sample consisted of CD4+ T cells sorted from blood. The receptor's source is a woman aged 18 to 35 in good health. The chain couples TRBV5-1 to TRBJ2-3, with D hard to call. The CDR3 loop reads CASSDSQRLSTDTQYF. The CDR3 nucleotides are TGCGCCAGCAGCGACTCACAGCGCCTTAGCACAGATACGCAGTATTTT.